This TCR beta chain was sequenced in a study of cytomegalovirus exposure and HLA in healthy donors. This table comes from immunoSEQ multiplex PCR, and its TCRdb copy is limited to in-frame clones, with some not included. The sample holds about 120,000 clones, 89% seen once. General observations from the study: TCR sequences were mostly rare, though some public TCRs occurred in many donors. Three chains tied to CMV proved CMV antigen-specific in vitro.

A remark on this clone: Its antigen is not known.

Source material: PBMCs. The source is a woman younger than 30 in good health and CMV-seronegative.

In DNA form, the CDR3 reads TGTGCCAGCAGTGAACGGCGGGCGGGGCTTCCCACAGATACGCAGTATTTT. It is translated as CASSERRAGLPTDTQYF. The V and J genes are TRBV6-1 and TRBJ2-3; TRBD2 might be the D (6 bases). This CDR3 comprises 17 residues. Deletions cut 2 bases from V and 2 bases from J, with 17 bases between. CDR1 is MNHNS and CDR2 is SASEGT in the germline V gene.